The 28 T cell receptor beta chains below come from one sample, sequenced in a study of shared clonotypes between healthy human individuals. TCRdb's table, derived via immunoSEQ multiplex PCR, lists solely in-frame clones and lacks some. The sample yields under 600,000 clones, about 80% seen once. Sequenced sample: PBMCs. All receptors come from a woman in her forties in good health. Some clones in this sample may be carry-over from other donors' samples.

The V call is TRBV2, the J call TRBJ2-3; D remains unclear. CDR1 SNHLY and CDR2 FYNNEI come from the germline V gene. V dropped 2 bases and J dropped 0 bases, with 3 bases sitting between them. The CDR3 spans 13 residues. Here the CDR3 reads CASSERSTDTQYF. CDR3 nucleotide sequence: TGTGCCAGCAGTGAAAGAAGCACAGATACGCAGTATTTT.

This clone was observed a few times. CDR3 sequence reads: CAWSAVTGTVGNRAFF. The CDR3 DNA reads TGTGCCTGGAGTGCAGTTACCGGGACTGTGGGTAATCGAGCTTTCTTT. The chain carries TRBV30 and TRBJ1-1; a weak D match, TRBD1 (5 bases). The germline V and J ends were trimmed by 1 base and 10 bases, with 25 bases remaining between them. The CDR3 is 16 residues long. Germline V gene data show CDR1 as GTSNPN and CDR2 as SVGIG (reference sequence).

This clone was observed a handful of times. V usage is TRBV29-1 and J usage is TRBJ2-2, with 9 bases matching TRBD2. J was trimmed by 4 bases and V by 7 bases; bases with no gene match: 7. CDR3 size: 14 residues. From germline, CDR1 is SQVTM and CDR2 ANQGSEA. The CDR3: CSAGSGSGTGELFF. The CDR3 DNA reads TGCAGCGCCGGTAGCGGGAGTGGCACCGGGGAGCTGTTTTTT.

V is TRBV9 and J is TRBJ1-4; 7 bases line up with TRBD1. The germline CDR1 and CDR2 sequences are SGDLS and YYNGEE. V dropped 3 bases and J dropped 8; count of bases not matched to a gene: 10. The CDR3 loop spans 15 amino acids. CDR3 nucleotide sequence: TGTGCCAGCAGCGCCCTGACAGGGTTGGGGGAAAAACTGTTTTTT. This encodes CASSALTGLGEKLFF.

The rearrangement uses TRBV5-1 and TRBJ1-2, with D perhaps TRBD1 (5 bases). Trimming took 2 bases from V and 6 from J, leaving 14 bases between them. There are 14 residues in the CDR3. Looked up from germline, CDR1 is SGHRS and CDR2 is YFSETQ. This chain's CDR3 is CASSFAVAGDGYTF. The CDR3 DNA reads TGCGCCAGCAGCTTCGCGGTGGCGGGGGATGGCTACACCTTC. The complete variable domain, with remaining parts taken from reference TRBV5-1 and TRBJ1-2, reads KAGVTQTPRYLIKTRGQQVTLSCSPISGHRSVSWYQQTPGQGLQFLFEYFSETQRNKGNFPGRFSGRQFSNSRSEMNVSTLELGDSALYLCASSFAVAGDGYTFGSGTRLTVV.

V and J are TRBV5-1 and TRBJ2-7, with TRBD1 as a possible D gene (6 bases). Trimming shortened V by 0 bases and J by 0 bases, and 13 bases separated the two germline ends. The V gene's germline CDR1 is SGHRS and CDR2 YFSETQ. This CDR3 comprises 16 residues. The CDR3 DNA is TGCGCCAGCAGCTTGGTGGGGGCGCGTAGCTCCTACGAGCAGTACTTC. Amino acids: CASSLVGARSSYEQYF.

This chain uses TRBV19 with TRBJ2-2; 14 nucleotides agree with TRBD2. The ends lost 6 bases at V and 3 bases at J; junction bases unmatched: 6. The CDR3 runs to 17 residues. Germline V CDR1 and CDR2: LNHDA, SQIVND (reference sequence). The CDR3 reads CASSRTSGRLDTGELFF. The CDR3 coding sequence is TGTGCCAGTAGCCGGACTAGCGGGAGGCTCGACACCGGGGAGCTGTTTTTT.

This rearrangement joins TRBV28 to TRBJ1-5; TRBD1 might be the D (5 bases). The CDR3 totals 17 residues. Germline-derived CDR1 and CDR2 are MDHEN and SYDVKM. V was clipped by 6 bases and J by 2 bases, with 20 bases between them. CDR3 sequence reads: CASRSATGRGGNQPQHF. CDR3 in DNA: TGTGCCAGCAGATCAGCGACGGGGAGGGGAGGCAATCAGCCCCAGCATTTT.

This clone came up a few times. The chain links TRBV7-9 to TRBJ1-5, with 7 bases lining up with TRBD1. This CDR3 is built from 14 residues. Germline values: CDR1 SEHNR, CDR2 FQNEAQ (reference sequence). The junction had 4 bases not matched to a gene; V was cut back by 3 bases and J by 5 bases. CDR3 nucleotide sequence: TGTGCCAGCAGCTTCACCGGGACAGATCAGCCCCAGCATTTT. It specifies CASSFTGTDQPQHF.

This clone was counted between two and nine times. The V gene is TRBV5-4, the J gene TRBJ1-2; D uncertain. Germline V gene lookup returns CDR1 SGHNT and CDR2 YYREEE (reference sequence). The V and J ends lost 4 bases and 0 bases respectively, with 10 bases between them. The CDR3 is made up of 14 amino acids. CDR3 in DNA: TGTGCCAGCAGCCCGGGTGGGCCTAACTATGGCTACACCTTC. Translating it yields CASSPGGPNYGYTF.

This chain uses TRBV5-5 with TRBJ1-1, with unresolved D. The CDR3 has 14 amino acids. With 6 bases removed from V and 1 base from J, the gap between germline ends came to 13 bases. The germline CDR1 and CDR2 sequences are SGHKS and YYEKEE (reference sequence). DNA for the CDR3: TGTGCCAGCACTCCTCGGCGGCCGAACACTGAAGCTTTCTTT. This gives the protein CASTPRRPNTEAFF.

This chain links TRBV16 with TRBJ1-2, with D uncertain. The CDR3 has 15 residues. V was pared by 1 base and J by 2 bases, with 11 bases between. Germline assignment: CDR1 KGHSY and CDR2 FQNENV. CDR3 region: CASSQFPTGNYGYTF. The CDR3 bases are TGTGCCAGCAGCCAATTCCCGACGGGAAACTATGGCTACACCTTC.

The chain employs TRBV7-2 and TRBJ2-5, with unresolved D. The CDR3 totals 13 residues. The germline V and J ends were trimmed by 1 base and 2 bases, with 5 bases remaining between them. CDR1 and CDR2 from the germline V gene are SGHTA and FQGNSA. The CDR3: CASSLGPQETQYF. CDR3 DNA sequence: TGTGCCAGCAGCTTAGGACCGCAAGAGACCCAGTACTTC.

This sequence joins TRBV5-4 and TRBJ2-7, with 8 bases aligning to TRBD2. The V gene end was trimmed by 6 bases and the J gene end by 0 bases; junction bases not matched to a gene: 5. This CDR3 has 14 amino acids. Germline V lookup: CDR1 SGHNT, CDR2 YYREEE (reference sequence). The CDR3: CASTLSGSSYEQYF. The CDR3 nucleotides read TGTGCCAGCACCCTCAGCGGGAGCTCCTACGAGCAGTACTTC. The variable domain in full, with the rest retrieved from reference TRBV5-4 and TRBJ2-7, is ETGVTQSPTHLIKTRGQQVTLRCSSQSGHNTVSWYQQALGQGPQFIFQYYREEENGRGNFPPRFSGLQFPNYSSELNVNALELDDSALYLCASTLSGSSYEQYFGPGTRLTVT.

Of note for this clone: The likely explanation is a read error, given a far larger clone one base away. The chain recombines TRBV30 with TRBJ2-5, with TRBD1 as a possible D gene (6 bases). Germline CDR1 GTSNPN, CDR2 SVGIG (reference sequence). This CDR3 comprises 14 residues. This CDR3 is CAWSRQVRQEAQYF. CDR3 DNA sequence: TGTGCCTGGAGCCGACAGGTTCGACAAGAGGCCCAGTACTTC.

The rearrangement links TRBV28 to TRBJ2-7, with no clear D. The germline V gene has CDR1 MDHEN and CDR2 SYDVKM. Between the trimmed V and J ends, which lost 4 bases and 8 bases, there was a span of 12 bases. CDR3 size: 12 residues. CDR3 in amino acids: CASSSGPRQQYF. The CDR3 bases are TGTGCCAGCAGTTCCGGGCCGCGGCAGCAGTACTTC. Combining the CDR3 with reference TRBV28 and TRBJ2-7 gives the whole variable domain DVKVTQSSRYLVKRTGEKVFLECVQDMDHENMFWYRQDPGLGLRLIYFSYDVKMKEKGDIPEGYSVSREKKERFSLILESASTNQTSMYLCASSSGPRQQYFGPGTRLTVT.

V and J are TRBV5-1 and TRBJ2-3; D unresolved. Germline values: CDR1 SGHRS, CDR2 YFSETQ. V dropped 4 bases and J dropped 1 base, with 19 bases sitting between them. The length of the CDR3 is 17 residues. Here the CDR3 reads CASSIKTTQFGTDTQYF. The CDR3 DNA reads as TGCGCCAGCAGCATAAAGACCACACAATTCGGCACAGATACGCAGTATTTT. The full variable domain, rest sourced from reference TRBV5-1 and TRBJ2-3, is KAGVTQTPRYLIKTRGQQVTLSCSPISGHRSVSWYQQTPGQGLQFLFEYFSETQRNKGNFPGRFSGRQFSNSRSEMNVSTLELGDSALYLCASSIKTTQFGTDTQYFGPGTRLTVL.

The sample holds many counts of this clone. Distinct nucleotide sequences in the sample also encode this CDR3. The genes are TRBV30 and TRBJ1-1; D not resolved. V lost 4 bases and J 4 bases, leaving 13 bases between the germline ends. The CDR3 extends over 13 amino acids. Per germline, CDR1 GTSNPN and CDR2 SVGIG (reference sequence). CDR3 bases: TGTGCCTGGAACATACAAAAGCTCACTGAAGCTTTCTTT. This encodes CAWNIQKLTEAFF.

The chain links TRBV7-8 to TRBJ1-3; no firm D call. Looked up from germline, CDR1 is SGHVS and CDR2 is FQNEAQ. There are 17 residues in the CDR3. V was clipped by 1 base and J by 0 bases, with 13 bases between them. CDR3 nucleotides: TGTGCCAGCAGCTTAGGTGCCAGCGACCTCTCTGGAAACACCATATATTTT. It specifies CASSLGASDLSGNTIYF.

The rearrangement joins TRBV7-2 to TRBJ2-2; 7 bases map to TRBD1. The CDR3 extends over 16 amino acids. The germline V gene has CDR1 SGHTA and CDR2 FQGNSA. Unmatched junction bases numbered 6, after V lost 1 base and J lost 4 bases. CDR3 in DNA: TGTGCCAGCAGCTTAGTAGGGGGCTCCTTCACCGGGGAGCTGTTTTTT. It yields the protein CASSLVGGSFTGELFF. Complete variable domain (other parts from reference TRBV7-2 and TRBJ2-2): GAGVSQSPSNKVTEKGKDVELRCDPISGHTALYWYRQSLGQGLEFLIYFQGNSAPDKSGLPSDRFSAERTGGSVSTLTIQRTQQEDSAVYLCASSLVGGSFTGELFFGEGSRLTVL.

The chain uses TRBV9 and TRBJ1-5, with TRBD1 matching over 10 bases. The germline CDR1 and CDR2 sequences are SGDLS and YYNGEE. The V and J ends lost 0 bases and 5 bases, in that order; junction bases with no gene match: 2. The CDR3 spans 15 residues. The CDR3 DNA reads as TGTGCCAGCAGCGTAGAGGGGACAGGGGATCAGCCCCAGCATTTT. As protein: CASSVEGTGDQPQHF.

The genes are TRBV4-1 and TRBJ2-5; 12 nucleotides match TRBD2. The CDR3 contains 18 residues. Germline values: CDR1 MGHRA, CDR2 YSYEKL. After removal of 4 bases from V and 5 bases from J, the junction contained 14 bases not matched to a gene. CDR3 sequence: CASSRIPLPTSGSETQYF. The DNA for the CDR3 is TGCGCCAGCAGCCGCATTCCCTTGCCGACTAGCGGGAGCGAGACCCAGTACTTC.

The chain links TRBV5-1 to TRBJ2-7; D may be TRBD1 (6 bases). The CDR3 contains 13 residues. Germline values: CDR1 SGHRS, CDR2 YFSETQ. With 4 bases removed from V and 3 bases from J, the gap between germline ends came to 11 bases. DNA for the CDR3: TGCGCCAGCAGCCTAATACAGGGCTACGAGCAGTACTTC. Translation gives CASSLIQGYEQYF.

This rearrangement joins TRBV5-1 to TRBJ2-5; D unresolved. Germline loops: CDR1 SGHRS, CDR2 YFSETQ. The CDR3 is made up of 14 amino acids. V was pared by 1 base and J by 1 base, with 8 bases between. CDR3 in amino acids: CASSLSRVQETQYF. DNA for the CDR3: TGCGCCAGCAGCTTGTCCCGGGTCCAAGAGACCCAGTACTTC. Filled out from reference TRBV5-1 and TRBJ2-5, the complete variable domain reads KAGVTQTPRYLIKTRGQQVTLSCSPISGHRSVSWYQQTPGQGLQFLFEYFSETQRNKGNFPGRFSGRQFSNSRSEMNVSTLELGDSALYLCASSLSRVQETQYFGPGTRLLVL.

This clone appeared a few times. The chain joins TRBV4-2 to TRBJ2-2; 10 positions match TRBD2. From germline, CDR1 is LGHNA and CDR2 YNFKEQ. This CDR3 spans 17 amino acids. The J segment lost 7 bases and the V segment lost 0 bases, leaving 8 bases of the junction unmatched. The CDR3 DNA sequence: TGTGCCAGCAGCCAAGATACAGCGGGAGGGCCCATCGGGGAGCTGTTTTTT. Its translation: CASSQDTAGGPIGELFF.

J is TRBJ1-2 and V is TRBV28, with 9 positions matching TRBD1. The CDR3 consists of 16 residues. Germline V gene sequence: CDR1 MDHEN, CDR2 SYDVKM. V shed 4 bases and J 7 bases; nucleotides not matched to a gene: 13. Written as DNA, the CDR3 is TGTGCCAGCAGTTCGATCACCGGGACAGGGATACGTGGCTACACCTTC. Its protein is CASSSITGTGIRGYTF.

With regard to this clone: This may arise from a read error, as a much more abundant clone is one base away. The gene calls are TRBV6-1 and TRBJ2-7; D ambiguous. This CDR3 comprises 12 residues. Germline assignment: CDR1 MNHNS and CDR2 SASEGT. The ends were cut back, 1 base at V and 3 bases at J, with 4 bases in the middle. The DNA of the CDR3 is TGTGCCAGCAGTGAAGTCAGCTACGAGCAGTACTTC. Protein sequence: CASSEVSYEQYF.

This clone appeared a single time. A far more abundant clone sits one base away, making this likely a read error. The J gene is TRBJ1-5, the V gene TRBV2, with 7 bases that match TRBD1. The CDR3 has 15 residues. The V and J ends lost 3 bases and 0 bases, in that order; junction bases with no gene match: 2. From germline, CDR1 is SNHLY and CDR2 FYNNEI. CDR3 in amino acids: CASSETGYSNQPQHF. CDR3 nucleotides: TGTGCCAGCAGTGAGACAGGGTATAGCAATCAGCCCCAGCATTTT. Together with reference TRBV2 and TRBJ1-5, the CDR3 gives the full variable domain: EPEVTQTPSHQVTQMGQEVILRCVPISNHLYFYWYRQILGQKVEFLVSFYNNEISEKSEIFDDQFSVERPDGSNFTLKIRSTKLEDSAMYFCASSETGYSNQPQHFGDGTRLSIL.